This TCR beta chain was sequenced in a study of blood T cell repertoires in COVID-19. Trimming stripped 4 bases from V and 0 bases from J, with 10 bases between. The CDR3 has 15 amino acids. The V gene's germline CDR1 is MGHRA and CDR2 YSYEKL. Per the original data handling: Reference gene primer amplification yielded estimated nucleated cell counts. Produced via immunoSEQ multiplex PCR; TCRdb's table is partial and in-frame only. V, J and clone size are those of that table, while D and trimming were read from the DNA. The sample carries over 100,000 clones, less than 85% recorded once. Concerning this clone itself: This same CDR3 is encoded by further DNA sequences in the sample.

Sequencing was performed on peripheral blood. This sequence joins TRBV4-1 and TRBJ1-5, with no clear D. The source is a woman aged 55 to 70 with acute or convalescent COVID-19. Here the CDR3 reads CASSLASGSNQPQHF. For the CDR3, the DNA is TGCGCCAGCAGCCTAGCCTCTGGTAGCAATCAGCCCCAGCATTTT.